Sequencing of this TCR beta chain was carried out in a study of T cell repertoires in cytomegalovirus infection. Study summary: CMV infection together with matching HLA type was indicated by public TCR beta signatures. Study-wide results and caveats: Cumulative frequency (of public TCR beta family members) identified carriers of CMV plus the relevant HLA. Predominance within the ex vivo response was attributable to HLA-C-restricted CMV-specific TCR beta clonotypes.

V was clipped by 8 bases and J by 5 bases, with 15 bases between them. The CDR3 covers 14 residues. The germline gives CDR1 MDHEN, CDR2 SYDVKM. Ten or more counts support this clonotype. Its antigen is as yet unknown. Using its own MiXCR run on the reads, TCRdb lists one record per CDR3 protein. The repertoire has around 230,000 distinct CDR3 sequences, 6% to 8% of them found once; the top ten carry less than 7.5%. Source material: PBMCs. The gene calls are TRBV28 and TRBJ1-4; D is possibly TRBD1 (5 bases). This receptor was identified in a human donor in good health (CMV status not recorded). Some clones in this sample may be carry-over from other donors' samples. CDR3 loop: CASRSRGPNEKLFF. CDR3 nucleotide sequence: TGTGCCAGCCGTAGTCGGGGACCGAATGAAAAACTGTTTTTT.